These T cell receptor beta chains were read from a single sample in a study of shared clonotypes between healthy human individuals. Profiling relied on immunoSEQ multiplex PCR, and the TCRdb table lists in-frame clones only, not all of them. Here the sample spans 950,000 to 1,300,000 clones, under 80% being singletons. The sequenced material came from memory CD4+ T cells sorted from blood. The receptors come from a man aged 18 to 30 in good health. CDR3s leave out the opening cysteine and the closing phenylalanine or tryptophan.

v_gene,CDR3aa
TRBV4-1,ASSVGDTNTGELF
TRBV5-4,ASSLAITDTQY
TRBV15,ATSPRQSGLTYEQY
TRBV11-2,ATGWDTEAF
TRBV5-6,ASSPVGTTNEKLF
TRBV5-4,ASSVGQVGQETQY
TRBV30,AWRDRVYTEAF
TRBV4-1,ASSQTGRETQY
TRBV6-5,ASSYLVRGAEGYT
TRBV6-5,ASSYKRGNYEQY
TRBV6-6,ASVRQGFNEQF
TRBV6-1,ASSPSQTYNSPLH
TRBV5-4,ASSPDRGLAF
TRBV10-3,ATQEVAGGPYEQY
TRBV6-1,ASRDRSTDTQY
TRBV14,ASSQAQGLSPLH
TRBV18,ASSPNPAAGTGISYEQY
TRBV14,ASSDRGQDEKLF
TRBV11-1,ASSLGLNNEQF
TRBV5-6,ASSYLGGTGGSGYT
TRBV19,ASSIVTGETQY
TRBV2,ASKLDDTGELF
TRBV5-1,ASSIGQGGYEQY